This T cell receptor beta chain was observed in a study of T cell responses to AZD1222 COVID-19 vaccine. To note about this clone: Its antigen is as yet unknown.

This CDR3 has 16 residues. The V and J ends lost 5 bases and 2 bases respectively, with 17 bases between them. The germline CDR1 and CDR2 sequences are SGHNT and YENEEA. Data came from immunoSEQ multiplex PCR; TCRdb stores just in-frame clones and leaves some out. The data contain about 150,000 clones, about 87% of them singletons. Study-level findings and limits: Only 5 or 6 people who got AZD1222 tested seropositive at baseline. Clonal diversity was possibly underestimated, and white British individuals and females predominated among donors. CD4 TCRs covered the whole spike, strongest at regions 160-218 and 743-854.

The TCR comes from an adult in good health. V usage is TRBV11-3 and J usage is TRBJ2-3, with D possibly TRBD1 on 6 matching bases. Source: peripheral blood, taken on day 0 of AZD1222 vaccination. The CDR3 DNA reads TGTGCCAGCAGCCCTCACGGACAGACTCCCACAGATACGCAGTATTTT. Translated, it gives CASSPHGQTPTDTQYF.